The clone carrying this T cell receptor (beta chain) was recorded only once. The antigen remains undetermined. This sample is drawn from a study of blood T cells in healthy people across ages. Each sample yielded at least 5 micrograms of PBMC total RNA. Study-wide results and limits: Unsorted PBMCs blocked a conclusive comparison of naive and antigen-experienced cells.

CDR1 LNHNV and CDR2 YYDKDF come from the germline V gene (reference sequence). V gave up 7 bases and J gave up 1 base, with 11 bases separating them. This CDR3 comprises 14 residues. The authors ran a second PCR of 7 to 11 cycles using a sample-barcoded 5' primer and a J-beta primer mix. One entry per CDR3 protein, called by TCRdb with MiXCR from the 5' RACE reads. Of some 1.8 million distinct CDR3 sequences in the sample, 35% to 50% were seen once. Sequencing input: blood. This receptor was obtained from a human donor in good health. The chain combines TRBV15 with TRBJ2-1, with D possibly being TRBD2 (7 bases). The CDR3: CATKGGGSYNEQFF. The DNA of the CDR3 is TGTGCCACCAAGGGGGGGGGTTCCTACAATGAGCAGTTCTTC.